The text below deals with one TCR beta chain. Its antigen is currently unknown. Researchers ran the PCR with 60 Vbeta and 13 Jbeta primers. Original methodology: There were around 78 million unique TCR beta chains by a later count, and 10 million to 12 million of them were shared. TCRdb keeps only in-frame clones here, not all; method: immunoSEQ multiplex PCR. V and J calls and clone size follow that table, whereas D and trimming were derived from the DNA. The sample records approximately 73,000 clones, less than 75% being singletons. The sample originates from a study of cytomegalovirus exposure and HLA in healthy donors. For the study at large: Counted in an early data release were approximately 80 million unique TCRs from HLA-typed donors. Whole-study findings and limits: Indistinguishable V segments such as TRBV6-2 and TRBV6-3 were excluded. With later analysis, a missense DCLRE1C variant became linked to TCR beta V- and J-gene trimming.

There are 12 residues in the CDR3. Germline values: CDR1 SGHRS, CDR2 YFSETQ. Trimming removed 7 bases from V and 6 bases from J, with 10 bases in between. The chain couples TRBV5-1 to TRBJ2-2; the D gene is possibly TRBD2 (6 bases). Source material: PBMCs. This clonotype originated in a man aged 25-45 years in good health and CMV-seropositive. DNA for the CDR3: TGCGCCAGCTCGGGGGACGCCGGGGAGCTGTTTTTT. Protein: CASSGDAGELFF.